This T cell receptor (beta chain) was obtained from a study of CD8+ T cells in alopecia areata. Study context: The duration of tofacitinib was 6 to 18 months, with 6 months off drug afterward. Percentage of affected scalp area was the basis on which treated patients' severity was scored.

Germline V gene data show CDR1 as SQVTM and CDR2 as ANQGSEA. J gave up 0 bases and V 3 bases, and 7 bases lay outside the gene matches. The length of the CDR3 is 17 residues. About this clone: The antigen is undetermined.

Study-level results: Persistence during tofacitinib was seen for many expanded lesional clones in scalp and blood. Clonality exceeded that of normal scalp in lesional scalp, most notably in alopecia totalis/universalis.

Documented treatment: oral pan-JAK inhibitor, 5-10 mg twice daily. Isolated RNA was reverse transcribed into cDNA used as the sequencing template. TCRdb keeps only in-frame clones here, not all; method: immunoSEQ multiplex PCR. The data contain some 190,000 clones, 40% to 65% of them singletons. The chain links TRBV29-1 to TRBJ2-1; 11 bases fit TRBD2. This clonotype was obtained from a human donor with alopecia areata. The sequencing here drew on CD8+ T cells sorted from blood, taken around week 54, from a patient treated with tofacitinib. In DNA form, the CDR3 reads TGCAGCGTTGATGGGACTAGCGGCTCAAGCTCCTACAATGAGCAGTTCTTC. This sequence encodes CSVDGTSGSSSYNEQFF.